The rows below give T cell receptor beta chains drawn from one sample of a study of OX40 agonist ivuxolimab in advanced cancers. Repertoires were generated with immunoSEQ multiplex PCR, while TCRdb's copy carries only in-frame clones and drops some. This table has 40,000 to 45,000 clones, around 88% appearing once. The specimen was CD4+ or CD8+ T cells sorted from blood, collected in a trial of the OX40 agonist ivuxolimab. The receptor source for this set is an adult with an advanced solid tumor such as melanoma, head and neck, liver or kidney cancer. Both conserved end residues are part of each CDR3. A D gene is named only where the DNA matches it firmly. Only part of the rows carry a size: once, few, many, or a class if the clone is expanded.

j_gene,v_gene,d_gene,abundance,CDR3nt,CDR3aa
TRBJ2-2,TRBV29-1,.,.,TGCAGCGTCCTCGGAGGGGGGTCTAACACCGGGGAGCTGTTTTTT,CSVLGGGSNTGELFF
TRBJ2-7,TRBV6-6,.,.,TGTGCCAGCACCCCCACCGGGACCCTCCCCCACGAGCAGTACTTC,CASTPTGTLPHEQYF
TRBJ2-1,TRBV7-2,.,.,TGTGCCAGCAGCTCATCCTCCCCCAGGTTCTTC,CASSSSSPRFF
TRBJ2-7,TRBV29-1,TRBD1,.,TGCAGCGTTGAAGAGCGTGACAGGGGAGGTTACGAGCAGTACTTC,CSVEERDRGGYEQYF
TRBJ1-2,TRBV30,.,few,TGTGCCTGGAGTGTCTCCCGTTGGGGAGGCTACACCTTC,CAWSVSRWGGYTF
TRBJ1-1,TRBV4-1,.,.,TGCGCCAGCAGCCTCCCCTCAGGGAGGGACACTGAAGCTTTCTTT,CASSLPSGRDTEAFF
TRBJ2-6,TRBV7-9,.,.,TGTGCCAGCAGCTTGGTCTCTGGGGCCAACGTCCTGACTTTC,CASSLVSGANVLTF
TRBJ2-1,TRBV27,.,.,TGTGCCAGCAGTTTAGTAGCGCCTACCTACAATGAGCAGTTCTTC,CASSLVAPTYNEQFF
TRBJ2-1,TRBV7-9,TRBD1,.,TGTGCCAGCAGCTGGGACAGGGGTTACAATGAGCAGTTCTTC,CASSWDRGYNEQFF
TRBJ2-7,TRBV2,TRBD2,once,TGTGCCAGCAGTGAAGCGAGTCCCGGACTAGCCTCTCACGAGCAGTACTTC,CASSEASPGLASHEQYF
TRBJ2-7,TRBV28,.,.,TGTGCCAGCTCAGGGAGATTGATAAATGGCTACGAGCAGTACTTC,CASSGRLINGYEQYF
TRBJ2-7,TRBV7-2,.,.,TGTGCCAGCAGCTACCGAGGAAAAGAGCAGTACTTC,CASSYRGKEQYF
TRBJ2-2,TRBV6-5,.,large,TGTGCCAGCACCCCTCCAGGGGCCGGGGAGCTGTTTTTT,CASTPPGAGELFF
TRBJ2-1,TRBV9,.,.,TGTGCCAGCAGCCTTGCCAGGGGCAATGCCTACAATGAGCAGTTCTTC,CASSLARGNAYNEQFF
TRBJ2-3,TRBV27,TRBD2,.,TGTGCCAGCAGCTTAACTAGCGGCAACACAGATACGCAGTATTTT,CASSLTSGNTDTQYF
TRBJ2-7,TRBV7-2,TRBD1,.,TGTGCCAGCAGCTTTTGGACAGGAGGCTACGAGCAGTACTTC,CASSFWTGGYEQYF
TRBJ1-4,TRBV28,TRBD1,.,TGTGCCAGCAGCCCACAGGGGGTTCTCGAAAAACTGTTTTTT,CASSPQGVLEKLFF
TRBJ2-7,TRBV9,TRBD2,.,TGTGCCAGCAGCAATCCCGGGACTAGCGGGAGCTACGAGCAGTACTTC,CASSNPGTSGSYEQYF
TRBJ1-1,TRBV30,.,.,TGTGCCTGGAATAGTCCGAACACTGAAGCTTTCTTT,CAWNSPNTEAFF
TRBJ1-5,TRBV28,.,.,TGTGCCAGCAGTTCAACAGGGTTTGGGAATCAGCCCCAGCATTTT,CASSSTGFGNQPQHF
TRBJ2-5,TRBV7-9,.,.,TGTGCCAGCAGCTTAGCGTACAGGGCGGAGACCCAGTACTTC,CASSLAYRAETQYF
TRBJ1-2,TRBV5-1,TRBD1,.,TGCGCCAGCAGCCCAGGCCGGGACAGGGACTCTCTTTGGTATGGCTACACCTTC,CASSPGRDRDSLWYGYTF
TRBJ2-5,TRBV2,TRBD1,once,TGTGCCAGCAGTGAAGCGTTGGGGACAGCCTCTCGGACCCAGTACTTC,CASSEALGTASRTQYF
TRBJ2-7,TRBV28,.,.,TGTGCCAGCAGTTTACTCGGGGCCCTCTACGAGCAGTACTTC,CASSLLGALYEQYF
TRBJ2-7,TRBV30,.,.,TGTGCCTGGAGCCCCAGGGATCGCAAGTTCTACGAGCAGTACTTC,CAWSPRDRKFYEQYF
TRBJ2-5,TRBV10-3,.,.,TGTGCCATCAGTGAGTCGCGGCAGTACCAGGACGAGACCCAGTACTTC,CAISESRQYQDETQYF
TRBJ2-7,TRBV7-9,TRBD1,.,TGTGCCAGCAGTCGGGACAGAAACTACGAGCAGTACTTC,CASSRDRNYEQYF
TRBJ1-6,TRBV28,.,.,TGTGCCAGCAGATTCCGGCTTACCTATAATTCACCCCTCCACTTT,CASRFRLTYNSPLHF
TRBJ1-6,TRBV7-6,.,.,TGTGCCAGCAGCGACATGACGGAGAGCTCCTATAATTCACCCCTCCACTTT,CASSDMTESSYNSPLHF
TRBJ1-6,TRBV2,TRBD1,.,TGTGCCAGCAGTCCCGACAGGGTGACCTTCTATAATTCACCCCTCCACTTT,CASSPDRVTFYNSPLHF
TRBJ2-2,TRBV5-1,.,.,TGCGCCAGCAGCTTGGGACAGTTCACCGGGGAGCTGTTTTTT,CASSLGQFTGELFF
TRBJ2-3,TRBV5-1,TRBD2,.,TGCGCCAGCAGCCCGGAGCGACTAGCCCCAGATACGCAGTATTTT,CASSPERLAPDTQYF
TRBJ2-1,TRBV11-3,.,.,TGTGCCAGCAGCCCTCCGGCCTCCCCCAATGAGCAGTTCTTC,CASSPPASPNEQFF
TRBJ2-1,TRBV6-1,.,few,TGTGCCAGCGATCCCGAGAGCTCCTACAATGAGCAGTTCTTC,CASDPESSYNEQFF